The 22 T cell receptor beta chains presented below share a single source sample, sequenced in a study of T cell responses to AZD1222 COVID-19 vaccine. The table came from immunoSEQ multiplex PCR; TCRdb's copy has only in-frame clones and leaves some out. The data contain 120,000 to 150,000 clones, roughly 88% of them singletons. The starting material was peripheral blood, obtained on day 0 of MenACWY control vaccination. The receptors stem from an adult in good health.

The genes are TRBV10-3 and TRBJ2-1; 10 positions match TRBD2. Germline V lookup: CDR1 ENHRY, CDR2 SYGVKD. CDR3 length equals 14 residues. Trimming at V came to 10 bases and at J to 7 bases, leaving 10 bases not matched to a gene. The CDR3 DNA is TGTGCCAGTTCGGGACTAGCGAGACGGAATGAGCAGTTCTTC. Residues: CASSGLARRNEQFF.

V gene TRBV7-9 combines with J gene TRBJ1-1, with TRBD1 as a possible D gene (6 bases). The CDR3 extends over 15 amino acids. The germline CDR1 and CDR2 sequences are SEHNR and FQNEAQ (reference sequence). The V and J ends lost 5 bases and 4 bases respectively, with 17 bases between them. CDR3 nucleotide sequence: TGTGCCAGCAGCGCGACAGGCCACGGGGGCACTGAAGCTTTCTTT. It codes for CASSATGHGGTEAFF. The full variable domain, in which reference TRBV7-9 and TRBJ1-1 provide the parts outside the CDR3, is DTGVSQNPRHKITKRGQNVTFRCDPISEHNRLYWYRQTLGQGPEFLTYFQNEAQLEKSRLLSDRFSAERPKGSFSTLEIQRTEQGDSAMYLCASSATGHGGTEAFFGQGTRLTVV.

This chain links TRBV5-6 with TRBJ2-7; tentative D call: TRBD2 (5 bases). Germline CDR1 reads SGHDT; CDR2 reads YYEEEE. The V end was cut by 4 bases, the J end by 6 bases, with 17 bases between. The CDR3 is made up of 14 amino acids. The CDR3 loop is CASSMGEADSEQYF. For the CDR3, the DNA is TGTGCCAGCAGCATGGGCGAAGCGGATAGCGAGCAGTACTTC.

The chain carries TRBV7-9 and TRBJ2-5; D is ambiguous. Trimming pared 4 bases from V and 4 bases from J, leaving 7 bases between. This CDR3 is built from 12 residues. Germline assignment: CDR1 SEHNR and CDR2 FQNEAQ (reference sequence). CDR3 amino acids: CASSSSGETQYF. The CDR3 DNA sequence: TGTGCCAGCAGCTCTAGTGGAGAGACCCAGTACTTC.

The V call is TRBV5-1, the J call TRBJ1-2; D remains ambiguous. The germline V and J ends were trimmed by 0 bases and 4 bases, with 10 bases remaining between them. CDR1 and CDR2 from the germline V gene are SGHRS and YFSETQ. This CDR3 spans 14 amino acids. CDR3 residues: CASSLAGESYGYTF. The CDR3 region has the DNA TGCGCCAGCAGCTTGGCCGGAGAGTCCTATGGCTACACCTTC. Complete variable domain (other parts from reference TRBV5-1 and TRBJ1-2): KAGVTQTPRYLIKTRGQQVTLSCSPISGHRSVSWYQQTPGQGLQFLFEYFSETQRNKGNFPGRFSGRQFSNSRSEMNVSTLELGDSALYLCASSLAGESYGYTFGSGTRLTVV.

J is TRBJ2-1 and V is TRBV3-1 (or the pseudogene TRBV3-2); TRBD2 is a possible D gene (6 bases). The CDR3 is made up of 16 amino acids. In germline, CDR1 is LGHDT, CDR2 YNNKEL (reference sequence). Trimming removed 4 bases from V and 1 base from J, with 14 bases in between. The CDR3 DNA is TGTGCCAGCAGCCCTACCTATAGCGGATCCTACAATGAGCAGTTCTTC. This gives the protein CASSPTYSGSYNEQFF.

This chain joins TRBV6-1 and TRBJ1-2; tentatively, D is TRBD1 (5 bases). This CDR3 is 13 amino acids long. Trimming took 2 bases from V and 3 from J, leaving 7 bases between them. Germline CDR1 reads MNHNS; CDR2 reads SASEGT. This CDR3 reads CASSESGDYGYTF. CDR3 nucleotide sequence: TGTGCCAGCAGTGAATCGGGGGACTATGGCTACACCTTC.

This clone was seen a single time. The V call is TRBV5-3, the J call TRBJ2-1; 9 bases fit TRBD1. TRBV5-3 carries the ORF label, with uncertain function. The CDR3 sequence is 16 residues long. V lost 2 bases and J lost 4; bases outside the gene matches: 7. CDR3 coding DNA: TGTGCCAGAAGCTTAGCCGGGGACAGGGAATACAATGAGCAGTTCTTC. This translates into CARSLAGDREYNEQFF.

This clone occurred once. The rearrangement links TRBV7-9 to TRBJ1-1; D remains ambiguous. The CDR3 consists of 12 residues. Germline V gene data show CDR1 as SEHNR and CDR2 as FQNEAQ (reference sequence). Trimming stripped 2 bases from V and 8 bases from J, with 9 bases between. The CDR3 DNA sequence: TGTGCCAGCAGCTTAAAACCGCCGGAAGCTTTCTTT. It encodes CASSLKPPEAFF.

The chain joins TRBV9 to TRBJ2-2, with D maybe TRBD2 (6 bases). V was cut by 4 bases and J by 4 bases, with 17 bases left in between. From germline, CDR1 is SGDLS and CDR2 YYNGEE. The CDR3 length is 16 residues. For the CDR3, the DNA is TGTGCCAGCAGCAGGGGACTCCTGGGGGGCACCGGGGAGCTGTTTTTT. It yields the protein CASSRGLLGGTGELFF.

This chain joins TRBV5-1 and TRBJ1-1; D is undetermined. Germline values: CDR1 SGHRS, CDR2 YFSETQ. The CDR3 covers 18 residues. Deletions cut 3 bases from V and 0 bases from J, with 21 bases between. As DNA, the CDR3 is TGCGCCAGCAGCTCTCATCTCCTAGGACGGGAAATGAACACTGAAGCTTTCTTT. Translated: CASSSHLLGREMNTEAFF.

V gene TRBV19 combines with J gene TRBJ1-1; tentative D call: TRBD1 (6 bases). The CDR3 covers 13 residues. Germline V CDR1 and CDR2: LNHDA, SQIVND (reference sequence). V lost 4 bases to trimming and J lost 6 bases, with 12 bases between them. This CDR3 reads CASSTQQGSEAFF. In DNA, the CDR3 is TGTGCCAGTAGTACTCAACAGGGCTCTGAAGCTTTCTTT.

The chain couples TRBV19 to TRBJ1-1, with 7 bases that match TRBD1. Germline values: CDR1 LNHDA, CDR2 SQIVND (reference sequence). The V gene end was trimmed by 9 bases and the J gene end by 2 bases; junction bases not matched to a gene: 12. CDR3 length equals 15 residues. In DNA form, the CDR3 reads TGTGCCAGCAGGGCGATGACAGGGCTAAACACTGAAGCTTTCTTT. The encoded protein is CASRAMTGLNTEAFF.

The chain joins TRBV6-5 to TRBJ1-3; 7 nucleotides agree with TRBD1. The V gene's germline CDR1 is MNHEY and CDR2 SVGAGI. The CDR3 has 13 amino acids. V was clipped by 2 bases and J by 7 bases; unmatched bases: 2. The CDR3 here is CASSYPDRNTIYF. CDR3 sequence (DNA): TGTGCCAGCAGTTACCCGGACAGGAACACCATATATTTT.

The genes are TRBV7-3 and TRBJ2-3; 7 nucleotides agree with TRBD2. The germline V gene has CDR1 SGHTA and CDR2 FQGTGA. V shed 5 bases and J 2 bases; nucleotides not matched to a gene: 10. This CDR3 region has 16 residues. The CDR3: CASSPGPAGYTDTQYF. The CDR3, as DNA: TGTGCCAGCAGCCCGGGGCCAGCGGGATACACAGATACGCAGTATTTT.

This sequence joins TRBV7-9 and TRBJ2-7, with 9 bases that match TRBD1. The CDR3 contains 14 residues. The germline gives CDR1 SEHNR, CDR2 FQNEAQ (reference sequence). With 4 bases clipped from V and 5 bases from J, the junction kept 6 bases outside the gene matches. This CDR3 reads CASSSRTGADEQYF. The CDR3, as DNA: TGTGCCAGCAGCTCGAGGACAGGGGCTGACGAGCAGTACTTC.

CDR3 in DNA: TGTGCCAGCAGCTTCAATAATTCACCCCTCCACTTT. Its protein is CASSFNNSPLHF. The chain employs TRBV7-9 and TRBJ1-6; D not resolved. Trimming removed 3 bases from V and 5 bases from J, with 2 bases in between. The CDR3 spans 12 residues. Looked up from germline, CDR1 is SEHNR and CDR2 is FQNEAQ (reference sequence).

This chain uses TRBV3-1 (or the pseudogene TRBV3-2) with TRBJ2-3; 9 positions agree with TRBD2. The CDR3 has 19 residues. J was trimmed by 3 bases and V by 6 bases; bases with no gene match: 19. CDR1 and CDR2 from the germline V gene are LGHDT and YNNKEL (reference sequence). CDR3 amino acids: CASSHGYSGSSRGTDTQYF. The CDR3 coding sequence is TGTGCCAGCAGTCACGGATATAGCGGGAGCAGCCGGGGAACAGATACGCAGTATTTT.

CDR3 residues: CASSLRAAGLGEQYF. DNA for the CDR3: TGTGCCAGCAGCCTCCGTGCCGCAGGGTTGGGCGAGCAGTACTTC. The V gene is TRBV11-1, the J gene TRBJ2-7; possible D gene TRBD1, 5 bases. Germline CDR1 and CDR2: SGHAT and FQDESV (reference sequence). Trimming cost V 5 bases and J 6 bases, with 20 bases left between them. This CDR3 contains 15 residues. Filled out from reference TRBV11-1 and TRBJ2-7, the complete variable domain reads EAEVAQSPRYKITEKSQAVAFWCDPISGHATLYWYRQILGQGPELLVQFQDESVVDDSQLPKDRFSAERLKGVDSTLKIQPAELGDSAMYLCASSLRAAGLGEQYFGPGTRLTVT.

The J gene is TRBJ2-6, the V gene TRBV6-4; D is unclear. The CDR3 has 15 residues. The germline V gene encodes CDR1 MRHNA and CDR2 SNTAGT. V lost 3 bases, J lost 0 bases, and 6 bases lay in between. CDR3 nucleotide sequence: TGTGCCAGCAGTGAGTTGGGCTCTGGGGCCAACGTCCTGACTTTC. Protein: CASSELGSGANVLTF.

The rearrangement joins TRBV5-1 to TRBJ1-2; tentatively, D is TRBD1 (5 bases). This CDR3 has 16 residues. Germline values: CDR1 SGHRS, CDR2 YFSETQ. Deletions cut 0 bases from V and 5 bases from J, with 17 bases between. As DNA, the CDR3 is TGCGCCAGCAGCTTGGCCCCGGGGGGAAACAATTATGGCTACACCTTC. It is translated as CASSLAPGGNNYGYTF.

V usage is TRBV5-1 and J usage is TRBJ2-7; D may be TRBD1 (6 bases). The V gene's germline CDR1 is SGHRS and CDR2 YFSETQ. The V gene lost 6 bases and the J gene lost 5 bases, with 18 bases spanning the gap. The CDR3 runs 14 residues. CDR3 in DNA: TGCGCCAGCAAGACAGGTCGAGGACGGCACGAGCAGTACTTC. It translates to CASKTGRGRHEQYF. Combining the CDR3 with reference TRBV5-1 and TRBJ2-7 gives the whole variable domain KAGVTQTPRYLIKTRGQQVTLSCSPISGHRSVSWYQQTPGQGLQFLFEYFSETQRNKGNFPGRFSGRQFSNSRSEMNVSTLELGDSALYLCASKTGRGRHEQYFGPGTRLTVT.